These 8 T cell receptor beta chains originate from one sample sequenced in a study of blood T cell repertoires in COVID-19. Assay: immunoSEQ multiplex PCR; the TCRdb copy retains only in-frame clones and omits some. The repertoire consists of fewer than 95,000 clones, with approximately 84% occurring once and the leading ten covering 10% to 15%. The specimen sequenced was peripheral blood. The receptor set was obtained from a human donor in a cohort sampled during active COVID-19.

The chain carries TRBV5-1 and TRBJ2-2; D call uncertain. Trimming left V 3 bases short and J 4 bases short, with 7 bases between. Germline V gene lookup returns CDR1 SGHRS and CDR2 YFSETQ. The CDR3 is 13 residues long. The CDR3, as DNA: TGCGCCAGCAGCTCTGTTAGCACCGGGGAGCTGTTTTTT. Protein: CASSSVSTGELFF.

The chain couples TRBV5-1 to TRBJ1-5, with D possibly TRBD1 on 6 matching bases. This CDR3 region has 16 residues. Trimming removed 4 bases from V and 2 bases from J, with 16 bases in between. The germline gives CDR1 SGHRS, CDR2 YFSETQ. The CDR3 is CASSALGGDGNQPQHF. The CDR3 DNA sequence: TGCGCCAGCAGCGCCTTAGGGGGGGATGGCAATCAGCCCCAGCATTTT.

The gene calls are TRBV7-9 and TRBJ2-1, with D possibly matching TRBD1 (6 bases). The ends were cut back, 4 bases at V and 7 bases at J, with 17 bases in the middle. The CDR3 runs to 15 residues. Germline V gene lookup returns CDR1 SEHNR and CDR2 FQNEAQ (reference sequence). CDR3 amino acids: CASSSLKQGWNEQFF. The CDR3 DNA is TGTGCCAGCAGCTCGCTAAAACAGGGTTGGAATGAGCAGTTCTTC.

The rearrangement joins TRBV9 to TRBJ1-3; possible D gene TRBD1, 6 bases. The germline V gene encodes CDR1 SGDLS and CDR2 YYNGEE. Trimming removed 0 bases from V and 2 bases from J, with 9 bases in between. This CDR3 region has 15 residues. The CDR3 DNA is TGTGCCAGCAGCGTAGCTGCAGGGGCTGGAAACACCATATATTTT. Translated, it gives CASSVAAGAGNTIYF.

The chain has TRBV28 and TRBJ1-5; 8 bases are a match to TRBD1. The CDR3 has 16 residues. The trim removed 7 bases at V and 3 bases at J, leaving 11 bases unmatched. Germline V CDR1 and CDR2: MDHEN, SYDVKM. This chain's CDR3 is CASTRTGLYPNQPQHF. The DNA of the CDR3 is TGTGCCAGCACCCGGACAGGGCTTTACCCCAATCAGCCCCAGCATTTT.

CDR3 nucleotide sequence: TGTGCCAGCAGCTACAGGGCGGTCACAGATACGCAGTATTTT. The encoded protein is CASSYRAVTDTQYF. This chain uses TRBV7-9 with TRBJ2-3; D perhaps matches TRBD1 (6 bases). Germline V gene lookup returns CDR1 SEHNR and CDR2 FQNEAQ (reference sequence). This CDR3 has 14 residues. With 4 bases removed from V and 2 bases from J, the gap between germline ends came to 10 bases.

The chain couples TRBV5-1 to TRBJ2-3; tentative D call: TRBD2 (6 bases). The germline V and J ends were trimmed by 6 bases and 1 base, with 15 bases remaining between them. The germline CDR1 and CDR2 sequences are SGHRS and YFSETQ. The CDR3 length is 15 residues. CDR3 in DNA: TGCGCCAGCACAATTACTCCGGGGGGCACAGATACGCAGTATTTT. Amino acids: CASTITPGGTDTQYF.

This clone was detected once. The genes are TRBV7-2 and TRBJ2-7; no clear D. Germline lookup yields CDR1 SGHTA and CDR2 FQGNSA. This CDR3 region has 14 residues. V was trimmed by 2 bases and J by 3 bases, leaving 11 bases between them. Here the CDR3 DNA reads TGTGCCAGCAGCTTATCTGCACAGAGCTACGAGCAGTACTTC. Translation: CASSLSAQSYEQYF.